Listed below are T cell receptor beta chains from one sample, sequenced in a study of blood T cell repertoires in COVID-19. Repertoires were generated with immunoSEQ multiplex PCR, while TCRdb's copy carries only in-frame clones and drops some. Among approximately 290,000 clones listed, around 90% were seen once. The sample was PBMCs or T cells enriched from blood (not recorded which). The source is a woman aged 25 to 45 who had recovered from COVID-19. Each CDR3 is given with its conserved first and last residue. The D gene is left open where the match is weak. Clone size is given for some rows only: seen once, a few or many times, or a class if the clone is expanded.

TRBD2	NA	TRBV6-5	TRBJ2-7	TGTGCCAGCAGTTACGGGCGGGAGAGATATGCCTACGAGCAGTACTTC	CASSYGRERYAYEQYF
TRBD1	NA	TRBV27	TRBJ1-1	TGTGCCAGCAGTTCCCAGGCAGGGGGCCACACTGAAGCTTTCTTT	CASSSQAGGHTEAFF
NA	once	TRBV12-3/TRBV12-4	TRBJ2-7	TGTGCCAGCAGTTTGGGCAACTACGAGCAGTACTTC	CASSLGNYEQYF
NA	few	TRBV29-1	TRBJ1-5	TGCAGCGTTGCGTGGGGAGGGGCGGGAAGCGGTCAGCCCCAGCATTTT	CSVAWGGAGSGQPQHF
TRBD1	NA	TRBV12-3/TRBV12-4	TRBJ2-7	TGTGCCAGCAGTTTTCGGACAGGGGACGAGCAGTACTTC	CASSFRTGDEQYF
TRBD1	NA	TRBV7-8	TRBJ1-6	TGTGCCAGCAGCCTGACAGGGGGCTCAAGTTCACCCCTCCACTTT	CASSLTGGSSSPLHF
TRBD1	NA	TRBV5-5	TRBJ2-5	TGTGCCAGCAGCTTAGCGCAGGGGGCGATCCTGGAGACCCAGTACTTC	CASSLAQGAILETQYF
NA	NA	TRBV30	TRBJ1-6	TGTGCCTTCCAGGACCGTCGGGGTTCACCCCTCCACTTT	CAFQDRRGSPLHF
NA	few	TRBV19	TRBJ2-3	TGTGCCAGTAGTTACTTAGGGCGGGAAGCGCAGTATTTT	CASSYLGREAQYF
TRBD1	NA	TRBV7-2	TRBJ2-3	TGTGCCAGCAGCTTCCAGGGGGCGCGGCCAGATACGCAGTATTTT	CASSFQGARPDTQYF
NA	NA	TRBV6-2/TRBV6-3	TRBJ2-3	TGTGCCAGCAACCCGACAGGACCCACAGATACGCAGTATTTT	CASNPTGPTDTQYF
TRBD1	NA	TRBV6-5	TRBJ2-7	TGTGCCAGCAGGGTGGGGACAGGATTTTACGAGCAGTACTTC	CASRVGTGFYEQYF
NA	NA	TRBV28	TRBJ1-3	TGTGCCAGCAGTCCCTGGGGCGGCTCTGGAAACACCATATATTTT	CASSPWGGSGNTIYF
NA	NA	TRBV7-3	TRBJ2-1	TGTGCCAGCAGCCCAGGCCGGAACTACAATGAGCAGTTCTTC	CASSPGRNYNEQFF
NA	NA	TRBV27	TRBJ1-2	TGTGCCAGCACTGGCCCCAGGGGAACAATCTATGGCTACACCTTC	CASTGPRGTIYGYTF
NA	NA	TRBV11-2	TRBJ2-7	TGTGCCAGCAGCTTAGTGCCGGGGAGCTCCTACGAGCAGTACTTC	CASSLVPGSSYEQYF
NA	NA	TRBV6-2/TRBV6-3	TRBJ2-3	TGTGCCAGCAGTGGCCTTGGAGGGAGCACAGATACGCAGTATTTT	CASSGLGGSTDTQYF
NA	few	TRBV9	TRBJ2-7	TGTGCCAGCAGCGTAGGGGTTAGCGGCACCTACGAGCAGTACTTC	CASSVGVSGTYEQYF
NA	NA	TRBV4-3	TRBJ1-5	TGCGCCAGCAGCCAAGATCGGGGGAAACAGCCCCAGCATTTT	CASSQDRGKQPQHF
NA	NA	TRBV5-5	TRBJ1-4	TGTGCCAGCAGTTTTGGTATGGGAGGGAGCTTACCTGAAAAACTGTTTTTT	CASSFGMGGSLPEKLFF
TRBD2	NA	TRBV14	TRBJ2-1	TGTGCCAGCAGCGACCGGGACTACTTCTACAATGAGCAGTTCTTC	CASSDRDYFYNEQFF
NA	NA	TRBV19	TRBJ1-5	TGTGCCAGTAAAGACGGGAATCAGCCCCAGCATTTT	CASKDGNQPQHF
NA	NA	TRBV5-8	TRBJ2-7	TGTGCCAGCAGCTTGAGCGAGTCTTCCAGCGCGCACTCCTACGAGCAGTACTTC	CASSLSESSSAHSYEQYF
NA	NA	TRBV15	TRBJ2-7	TGTGCCACCAGCAGAGATTTCGGGGTAAGCTCCTACGAGCAGTACTTC	CATSRDFGVSSYEQYF
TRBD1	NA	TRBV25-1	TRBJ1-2	TGTGCCAGCAGTGACCGGACAGGGGGAAGCTCTAACTATGGCTACACCTTC	CASSDRTGGSSNYGYTF
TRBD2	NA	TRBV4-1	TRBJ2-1	TGCGCCAGCAGCCAAGTCGTGGTGGGACTAGCTGCTTTCAATGAGCAGTTCTTC	CASSQVVVGLAAFNEQFF
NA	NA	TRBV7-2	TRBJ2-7	TGTGCCAGCAGTCCAGGAATAGACGCCTACGAGCAGTACTTC	CASSPGIDAYEQYF
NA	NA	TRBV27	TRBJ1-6	TGTGCCAGCAGTTTTGACAGCCGAATAAGATCACCCCTCCACTTT	CASSFDSRIRSPLHF
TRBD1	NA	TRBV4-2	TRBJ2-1	TGTGCCAGCAGCCAAGAAAGGACAGGGTCCCGATCGAGTGAGCAGTTCTTC	CASSQERTGSRSSEQFF
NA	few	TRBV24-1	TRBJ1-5	TGTGCCACCAGTGACCAACCGGGGGATCAGCCCCAGCATTTT	CATSDQPGDQPQHF
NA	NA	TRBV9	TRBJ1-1	TGTGCCAGCAGCCCCCTATTGAGCGATAACACTGAAGCTTTCTTT	CASSPLLSDNTEAFF
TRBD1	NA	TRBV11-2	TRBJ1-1	TGTGCCAGCAGCTTAGACCCCCCGGACAGGGTGAACACTGAAGCTTTCTTT	CASSLDPPDRVNTEAFF
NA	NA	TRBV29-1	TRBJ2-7	TGCAGCGTTGAAGGTGTCGGCTCCTACGAGCAGTACTTC	CSVEGVGSYEQYF
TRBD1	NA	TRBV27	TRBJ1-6	TGTGCCAGCAGTAAGGACAGGGGGAATTCACCCCTCCACTTT	CASSKDRGNSPLHF
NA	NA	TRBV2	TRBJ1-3	TGTGCCAGCAGCGCGGGTTACGGAAACACCATATATTTT	CASSAGYGNTIYF
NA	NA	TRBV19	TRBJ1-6	TGTGCCAGTAGTCGCAGGGGATCCGCTAGTAATTCACCCCTCCACTTT	CASSRRGSASNSPLHF
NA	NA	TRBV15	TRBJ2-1	TGTGCCACCAGCAGAGATCCCCCGGGCAATGAGCAGTTCTTC	CATSRDPPGNEQFF
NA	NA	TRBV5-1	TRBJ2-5	TGCGCCAGCAGCTTGTCTATGCGGGGACGCCAAGAGACCCAGTACTTC	CASSLSMRGRQETQYF
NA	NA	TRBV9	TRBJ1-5	TGTGCCAGCAGCGTAAAGGGACATATCAATCAGCCCCAGCATTTT	CASSVKGHINQPQHF
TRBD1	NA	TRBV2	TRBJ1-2	TGTGCCAGCAGGGACAGGGGGCGAGGGGGATATGGCTACACCTTC	CASRDRGRGGYGYTF
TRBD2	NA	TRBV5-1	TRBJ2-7	TGCGCCAGCAGCTTGAAAGCCACGGGGGGATCTTCTGCCTACGAGCAGTACTTC	CASSLKATGGSSAYEQYF
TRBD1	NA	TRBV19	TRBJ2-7	TGTGCCAGTAGTATACTTGGACAGGGCTCAGAGCAGTACTTC	CASSILGQGSEQYF
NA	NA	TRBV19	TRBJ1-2	TGTGCCAGCCAAAACCATCAGGGTAATCCCTATGGCTACACCTTC	CASQNHQGNPYGYTF
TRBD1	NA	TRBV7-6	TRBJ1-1	TGTGCCAGCAGCCCCAGGACAGGGGGCACTGAAGCTTTCTTT	CASSPRTGGTEAFF
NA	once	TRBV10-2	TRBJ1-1	TGCGCCAGCAGTGATTCTGACAGGTTGAACACTGAAGCTTTCTTT	CASSDSDRLNTEAFF
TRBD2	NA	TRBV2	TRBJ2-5	TGTGCCAGCATTAGCGGGCCCCTGGGGACAGAGACCCAGTACTTC	CASISGPLGTETQYF
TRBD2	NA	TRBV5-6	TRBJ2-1	TGTGCCAGCAGCTTGGCTCTAGCGGCTGAGCAGTTCTTC	CASSLALAAEQFF
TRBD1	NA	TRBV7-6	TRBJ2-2	TGTGCCAGCAGCACTAGGGACAGGAACACCGGGGAGCTGTTTTTT	CASSTRDRNTGELFF